This TCR beta chain comes out of a study of T-cell reconstitution after alpha-beta-depleted transplantation in children. Using unique molecular identifiers, the investigators prepared the TCRbeta library. TCRdb re-called the PCR reads through MiXCR, storing one row per CDR3 protein. This table has 440,000 or so distinct CDR3 sequences, roughly 43% appearing once. The J segment lost 7 bases and the V segment lost 2 bases, leaving 10 bases of the junction unmatched. The CDR3 contains 15 residues. The germline gives CDR1 ENHRY, CDR2 SYGVKD. Whole-study findings and limits: From surviving recipient T cells and thymic progenitors came the high day-60 TCRbeta diversity observed in some patients. Several hundred expanded graft clones reportedly supplied alpha-beta T cells about two months after transplant.

Of note for this clonotype: The antigen remains unidentified.

The genes are TRBV10-3 and TRBJ2-5, with 7 bases aligning to TRBD1. The sample was PBMCs, taken before TCRalphabeta/CD19-depleted stem cell transplant. The TCR originated in a girl aged 2 to 10 with aplastic anemia, due to receive a stem cell transplant. The CDR3 is CAISEPGTEGRTQYF. The CDR3 bases are TGTGCCATCAGTGAGCCAGGGACAGAGGGGCGGACCCAGTACTTC.